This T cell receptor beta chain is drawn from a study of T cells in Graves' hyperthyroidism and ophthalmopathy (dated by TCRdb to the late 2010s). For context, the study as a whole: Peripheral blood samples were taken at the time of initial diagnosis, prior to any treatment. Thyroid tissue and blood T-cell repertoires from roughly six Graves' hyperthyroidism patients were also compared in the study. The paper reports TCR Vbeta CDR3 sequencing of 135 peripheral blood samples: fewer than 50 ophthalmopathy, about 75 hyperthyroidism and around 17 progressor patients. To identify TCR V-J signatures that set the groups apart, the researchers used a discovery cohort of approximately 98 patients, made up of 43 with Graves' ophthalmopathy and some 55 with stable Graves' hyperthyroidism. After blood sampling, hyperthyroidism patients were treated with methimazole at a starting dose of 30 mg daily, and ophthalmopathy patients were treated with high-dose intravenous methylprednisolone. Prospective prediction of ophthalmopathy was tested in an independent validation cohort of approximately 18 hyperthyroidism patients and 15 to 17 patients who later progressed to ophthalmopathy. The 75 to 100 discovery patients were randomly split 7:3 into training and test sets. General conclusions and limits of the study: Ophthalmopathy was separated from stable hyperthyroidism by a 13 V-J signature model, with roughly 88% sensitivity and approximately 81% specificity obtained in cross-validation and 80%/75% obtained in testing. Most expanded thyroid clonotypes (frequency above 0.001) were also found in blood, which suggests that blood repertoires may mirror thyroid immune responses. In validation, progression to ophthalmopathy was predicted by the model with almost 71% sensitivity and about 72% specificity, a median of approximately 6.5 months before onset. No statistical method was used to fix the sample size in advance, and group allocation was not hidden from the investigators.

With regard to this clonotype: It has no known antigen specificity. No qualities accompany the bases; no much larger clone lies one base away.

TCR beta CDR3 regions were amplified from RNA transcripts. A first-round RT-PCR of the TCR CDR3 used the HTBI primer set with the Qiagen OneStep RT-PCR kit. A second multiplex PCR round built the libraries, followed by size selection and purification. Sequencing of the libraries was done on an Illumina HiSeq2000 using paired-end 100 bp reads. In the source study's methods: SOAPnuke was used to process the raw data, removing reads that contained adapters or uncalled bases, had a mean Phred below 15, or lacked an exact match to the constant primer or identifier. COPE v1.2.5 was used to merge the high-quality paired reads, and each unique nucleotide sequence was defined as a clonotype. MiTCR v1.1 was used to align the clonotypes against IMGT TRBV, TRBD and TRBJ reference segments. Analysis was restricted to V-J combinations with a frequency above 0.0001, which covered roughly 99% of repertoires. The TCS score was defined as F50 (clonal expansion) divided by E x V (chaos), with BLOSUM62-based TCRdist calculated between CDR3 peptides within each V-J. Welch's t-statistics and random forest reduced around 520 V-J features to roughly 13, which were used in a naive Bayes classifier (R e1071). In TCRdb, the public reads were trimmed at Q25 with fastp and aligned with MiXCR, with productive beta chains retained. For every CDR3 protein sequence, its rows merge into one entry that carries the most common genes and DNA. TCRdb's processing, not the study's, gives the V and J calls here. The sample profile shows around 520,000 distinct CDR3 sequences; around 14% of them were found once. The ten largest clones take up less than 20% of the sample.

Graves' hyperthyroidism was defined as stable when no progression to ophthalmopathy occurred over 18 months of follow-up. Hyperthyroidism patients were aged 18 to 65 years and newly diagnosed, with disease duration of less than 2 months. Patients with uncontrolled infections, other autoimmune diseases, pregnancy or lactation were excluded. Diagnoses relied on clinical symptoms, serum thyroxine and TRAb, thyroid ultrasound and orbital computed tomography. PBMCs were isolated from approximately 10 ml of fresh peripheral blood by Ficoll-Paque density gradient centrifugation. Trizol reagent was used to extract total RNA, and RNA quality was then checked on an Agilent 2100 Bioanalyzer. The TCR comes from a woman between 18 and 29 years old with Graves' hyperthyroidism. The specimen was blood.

The CDR3 in this case is CASSRGAGDQPQHF. The nucleotides are TGTGCCAGCAGCAGAGGCGCAGGCGATCAGCCCCAGCATTTT. The chain employs TRBV7-2 and TRBJ1-5, with no confidently assigned D gene. V lost 5 bases and J lost 5 bases; the stretch between them is 13 bases long. Taken from the germline V gene, the CDR1 and CDR2 loops are SGHTA and FQGNSA. Inclusive of the bounding cysteine and phenylalanine, the CDR3 is 14 residues long. Left in the record is the CDR3 DNA by itself, 42 bases read in frame from the first base.